This note documents a single T cell receptor beta chain sequence. The V gene's germline CDR1 is LNHDA and CDR2 SQIVND (reference sequence). CDR3 length: 14 residues. Trimming took 1 base from V and 4 from J, leaving 10 bases between them. Clones were read by immunoSEQ multiplex PCR, and TCRdb kept only the in-frame ones, dropping some. The table lists around 100,000 clones, roughly 84% of them singletons. The data originate from a study of control samples from healthy donors and cancer patients. This sequence was found in a woman aged 45-65 years in good health. Specimen: blood. The chain links TRBV19 to TRBJ1-2; perhaps TRBD1 as D (5 bases). CDR3: CASSIGLGPYGYTF. In nucleotides, the CDR3 is TGTGCCAGTAGTATAGGGCTGGGACCCTATGGCTACACCTTC. The full variable domain, rest sourced from reference TRBV19 and TRBJ1-2, is DGGITQSPKYLFRKEGQNVTLSCEQNLNHDAMYWYRQDPGQGLRLIYYSQIVNDFQKGDIAEGYSVSREKKESFPLTVTSAQKNPTAFYLCASSIGLGPYGYTFGSGTRLTVV.